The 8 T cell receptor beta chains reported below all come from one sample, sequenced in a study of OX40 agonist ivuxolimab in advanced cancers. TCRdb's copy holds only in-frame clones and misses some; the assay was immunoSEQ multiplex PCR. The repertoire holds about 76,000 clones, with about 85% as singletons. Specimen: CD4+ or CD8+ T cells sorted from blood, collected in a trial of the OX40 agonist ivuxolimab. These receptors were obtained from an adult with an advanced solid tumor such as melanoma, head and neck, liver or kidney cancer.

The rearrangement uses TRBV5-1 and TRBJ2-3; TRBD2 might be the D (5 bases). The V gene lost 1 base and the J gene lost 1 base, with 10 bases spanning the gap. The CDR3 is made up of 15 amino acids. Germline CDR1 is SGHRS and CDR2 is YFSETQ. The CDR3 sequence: CASSLTGIGTDTQYF. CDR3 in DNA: TGCGCCAGCAGCTTGACCGGGATCGGCACAGATACGCAGTATTTT.

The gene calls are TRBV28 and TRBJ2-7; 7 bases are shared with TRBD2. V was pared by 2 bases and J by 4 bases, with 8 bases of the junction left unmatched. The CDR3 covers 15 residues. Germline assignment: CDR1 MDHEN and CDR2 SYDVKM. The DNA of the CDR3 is TGTGCCAGCAGTTTACCCCTAGCGGCGGCATACGAGCAGTACTTC. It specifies CASSLPLAAAYEQYF. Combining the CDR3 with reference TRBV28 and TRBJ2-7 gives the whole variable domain DVKVTQSSRYLVKRTGEKVFLECVQDMDHENMFWYRQDPGLGLRLIYFSYDVKMKEKGDIPEGYSVSREKKERFSLILESASTNQTSMYLCASSLPLAAAYEQYFGPGTRLTVT.

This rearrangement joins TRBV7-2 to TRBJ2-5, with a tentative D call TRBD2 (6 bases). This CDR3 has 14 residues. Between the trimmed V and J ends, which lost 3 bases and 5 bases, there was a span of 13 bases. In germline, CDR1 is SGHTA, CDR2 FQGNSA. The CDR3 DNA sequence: TGTGCCAGCAGCTTTTTCCCCGGAGGGGAGACCCAGTACTTC. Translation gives CASSFFPGGETQYF.

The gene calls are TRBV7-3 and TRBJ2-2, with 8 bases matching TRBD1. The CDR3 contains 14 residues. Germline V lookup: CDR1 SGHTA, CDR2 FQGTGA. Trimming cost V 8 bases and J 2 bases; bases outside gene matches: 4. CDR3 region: CASSDRGNTGELFF. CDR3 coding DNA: TGTGCCAGCTCCGACAGGGGTAACACCGGGGAGCTGTTTTTT.

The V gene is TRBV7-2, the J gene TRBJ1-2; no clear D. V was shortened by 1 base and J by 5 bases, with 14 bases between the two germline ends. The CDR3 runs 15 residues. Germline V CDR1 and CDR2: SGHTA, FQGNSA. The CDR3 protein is CASSLVWVGGYGYTF. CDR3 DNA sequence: TGTGCCAGCAGCTTAGTATGGGTTGGTGGGTATGGCTACACCTTC.

CDR3 coding DNA: TGTGCCAGCAGCTTAACGGACAATCAGCCCCAGCATTTT. Amino acids: CASSLTDNQPQHF. The gene calls are TRBV7-2 and TRBJ1-5, with D unresolved. The germline gives CDR1 SGHTA, CDR2 FQGNSA. CDR3 length: 13 residues. V lost 2 bases and J lost 3, with 5 bases in between.

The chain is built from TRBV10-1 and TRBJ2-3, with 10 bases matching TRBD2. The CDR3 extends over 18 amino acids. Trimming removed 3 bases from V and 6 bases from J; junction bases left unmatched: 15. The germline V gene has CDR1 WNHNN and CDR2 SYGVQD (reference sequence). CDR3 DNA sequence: TGCGCCAGCAGTGAAGGCCTAGCGGGAGTTGGACTAGGGGATACGCAGTATTTT. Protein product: CASSEGLAGVGLGDTQYF.

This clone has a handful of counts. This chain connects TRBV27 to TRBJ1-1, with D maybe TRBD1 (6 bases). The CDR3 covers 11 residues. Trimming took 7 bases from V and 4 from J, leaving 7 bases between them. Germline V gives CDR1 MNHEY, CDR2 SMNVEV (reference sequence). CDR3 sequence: CASTGVTEAFF. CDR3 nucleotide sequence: TGTGCCAGCACAGGGGTCACTGAAGCTTTCTTT.